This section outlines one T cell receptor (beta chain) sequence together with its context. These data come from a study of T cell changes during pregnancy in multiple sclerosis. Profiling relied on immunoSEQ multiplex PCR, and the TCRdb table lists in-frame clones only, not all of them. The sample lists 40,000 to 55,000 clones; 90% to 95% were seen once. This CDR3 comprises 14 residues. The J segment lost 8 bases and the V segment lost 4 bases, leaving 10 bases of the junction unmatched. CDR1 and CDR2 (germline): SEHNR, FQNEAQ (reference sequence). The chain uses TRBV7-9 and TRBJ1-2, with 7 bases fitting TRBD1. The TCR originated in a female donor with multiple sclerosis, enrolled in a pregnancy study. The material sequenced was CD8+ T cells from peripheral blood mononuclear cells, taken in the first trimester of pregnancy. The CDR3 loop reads CASSSGTALYGYTF. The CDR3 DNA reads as TGTGCCAGCAGCTCCGGGACAGCCCTCTACGGCTACACCTTC.